This record concerns one TCR beta chain sequence. PCR amplification relied on 60 Vbeta primers (plus 13 Jbeta primers). The protocol was immunoSEQ multiplex PCR, while the TCRdb copy is restricted to in-frame clones and leaves out a portion. The sample carries approximately 180,000 clones, about four fifths recorded once. This entry is derived from a study of cytomegalovirus exposure and HLA in healthy donors. This CDR3 region has 14 residues. The V gene lost 4 bases and the J gene lost 0 bases, with 10 bases spanning the gap. Germline V gives CDR1 LGHNA, CDR2 YNFKEQ. Sequencing used PBMCs. The clonotype originates from a woman between 18 and 29 years old in good health and CMV-seropositive. This rearrangement joins TRBV4-2 to TRBJ2-7; D may be TRBD2 (6 bases). The CDR3: CASSRRGSSYEQYF. The CDR3 DNA reads as TGTGCCAGCAGCCGGCGGGGCAGCTCCTACGAGCAGTACTTC.